Listed below are T cell receptor beta chains from one sample, sequenced in a study of breast tumors, draining lymph nodes, adjacent tissues. Each CDR3 protein gets one entry after TCRdb re-called the multiplex PCR reads with MiXCR. Of over 150,000 distinct CDR3 sequences detected, roughly 29% appear once; the ten largest clones hold roughly 4%. Sequenced: axillary lymph node tissue. The source is a female donor with breast cancer. Some clones in this sample may be carry-over from other donors' samples. Each CDR3 is given with its conserved first and last residue. The D gene is left open where the match is weak. Only some rows state a clone size, as once, few, many or a class for expanded clones.

J | size | D | V | CDR3 | DNA
TRBJ2-1 | NA | TRBD2 | TRBV12-3/TRBV12-4 | CASSSCGTSGYPPPEFF | TGTGCCAGCAGTTCCTGCGGGACTAGCGGGTACCCACCCCCGGAGTTCTTC
TRBJ2-1 | NA | TRBD2 | TRBV9 | CASSVDGYPGTSGYPPPEFF | TGTGCCAGCAGCGTAGATGGTTACCCGGGGACTAGCGGGTACCCACCCCCGGAGTTCTTC
TRBJ1-1 | NA | TRBD1 | TRBV20-1 | CSALRDSEAEAFF | TGCAGTGCCCTCCGGGACAGCGAGGCTGAAGCTTTCTTT
TRBJ2-3 | many | NA | TRBV10-3 | CAIRLSRDPLREDTQYF | TGTGCCATCAGATTATCCCGGGACCCACTTCGTGAAGATACGCAGTATTTT
TRBJ1-1 | few | TRBD1 | TRBV4-1 | CASSQARTGPNTEAFF | TGCGCCAGCAGCCAAGCCCGGACAGGCCCGAACACTGAAGCTTTCTTT
TRBJ1-2 | many | NA | TRBV2 | CASIYTTTNYGYTF | TGTGCCAGCATCTACACTACGACTAACTATGGCTACACCTTC
TRBJ1-6 | NA | NA | TRBV24-1 | CATSDLRGGRNSPLHF | TGTGCCACCAGTGATTTGAGGGGGGGTCGAAATTCACCCCTCCACTTT
TRBJ2-1 | many | NA | TRBV10-3 | CAISVGDGYNEQFF | TGTGCCATCAGTGTTGGGGACGGCTACAATGAGCAGTTCTTC
TRBJ2-3 | many | NA | TRBV5-8 | CASSRSGTGDTQYF | TGTGCCAGCAGCCGTTCTGGGACCGGAGATACGCAGTATTTT
TRBJ1-2 | many | NA | TRBV5-6 | CASSPRAAGAYGYTF | TGTGCCAGCAGCCCCCGGGCGGCAGGGGCCTATGGCTACACCTTC
TRBJ2-3 | many | TRBD2 | TRBV5-1 | CASSLVPGGVTDTQYF | TGCGCCAGCAGCTTGGTTCCGGGGGGGGTCACAGATACGCAGTATTTT
TRBJ2-7 | many | TRBD1 | TRBV10-3 | CAITGQGEGEQYF | TGTGCCATCACCGGACAGGGGGAGGGCGAGCAGTACTTC
TRBJ2-3 | NA | NA | TRBV20-1 | CSARRRGWGGTDTQYF | TGCAGTGCTAGGCGGAGGGGTTGGGGGGGCACAGATACGCAGTATTTT
TRBJ2-4 | NA | NA | TRBV19 | CASSPSGVAKNIQYF | TGTGCCAGTAGTCCCTCTGGGGTAGCCAAAAACATTCAGTACTTC
TRBJ1-2 | many | TRBD1 | TRBV15 | CAASQGNYGYTF | TGTGCCGCATCACAGGGGAACTATGGCTACACCTTC
TRBJ2-3 | NA | NA | TRBV19 | CASSIAGVPTDTQYF | TGTGCCAGTAGTATTGCAGGGGTCCCCACAGATACGCAGTATTTT
TRBJ2-6 | NA | NA | TRBV6-5 | CASSYRDRANVLTF | TGTGCCAGCAGTTACAGGGACAGGGCCAACGTCCTGACTTTC
TRBJ2-3 | many | NA | TRBV9 | CASSVRGEQPWDTQYF | TGTGCCAGCAGCGTACGGGGCGAACAGCCTTGGGATACGCAGTATTTT
TRBJ1-5 | few | NA | TRBV28 | CASLGGVSNQPQHF | TGTGCCAGCCTCGGAGGGGTTAGCAATCAGCCCCAGCATTTT
TRBJ2-5 | many | NA | TRBV6-6 | CASSHPGLRGETQYF | TGTGCCAGCAGTCACCCGGGGCTACGAGGAGAGACCCAGTACTTC
TRBJ2-5 | NA | NA | TRBV6-1 | CASSEAGYQEIQYF | TGTGCCAGCAGTGAAGCGGGGTACCAAGAGATCCAGTACTTC
TRBJ1-2 | few | NA | TRBV19 | CASSRPSRGYTF | TGTGCCAGTAGTAGGCCGTCCCGAGGCTACACCTTC
TRBJ1-3 | many | NA | TRBV5-1 | CASSLDPSGGSGNTIYF | TGCGCCAGCAGCTTGGACCCCTCGGGGGGCTCTGGAAACACCATATATTTT
TRBJ2-3 | many | NA | TRBV7-9 | CASSSTAYTDTQYF | TGTGCCAGCAGCTCGACAGCTTACACAGATACGCAGTATTTT
TRBJ2-7 | many | NA | TRBV20-1 | CSARPGGYEQYF | TGCAGTGCTAGGCCAGGCGGCTACGAGCAGTACTTC
TRBJ2-5 | many | NA | TRBV29-1 | CSVPPRLAAEETQYF | TGCAGCGTGCCCCCCAGGTTGGCGGCGGAAGAGACCCAGTACTTC
TRBJ1-2 | many | NA | TRBV29-1 | CSVGERSFYGYTF | TGCAGCGTTGGTGAGCGATCCTTCTATGGCTACACCTTC
TRBJ2-7 | many | NA | TRBV28 | CASSSLSLGALGLYEQYF | TGTGCCAGCAGCAGTTTAAGTCTGGGGGCGTTAGGGCTCTACGAGCAGTACTTC
TRBJ2-7 | few | NA | TRBV6-2/TRBV6-3 | CASSPTARGGSYEQYF | TGTGCCAGCAGTCCCACCGCCAGGGGTGGCTCCTACGAGCAGTACTTC
TRBJ2-1 | many | NA | TRBV4-3 | CASSQDRGYSYNEQFF | TGCGCCAGCAGCCAAGATAGGGGGTATAGTTACAATGAGCAGTTCTTC
TRBJ2-3 | once | NA | TRBV7-7 | CASSVEAARGADTQYF | TGTGCTAGCAGCGTTGAAGCTGCCCGGGGCGCAGATACGCAGTATTTT
TRBJ1-5 | many | TRBD1 | TRBV20-1 | CSAPSMGQGQNF | TGCAGTGCCCCGAGTATGGGACAGGGCCAAAATTTT
TRBJ2-2 | many | NA | TRBV7-9 | CASTRNTGELFF | TGTGCCAGTACCAGAAACACCGGGGAGCTGTTTTTT
TRBJ2-1 | many | TRBD2 | TRBV5-1 | CASSTRLAGGNYNEQFF | TGCGCCAGCAGCACACGACTAGCGGGGGGTAATTACAATGAGCAGTTCTTC
TRBJ1-1 | NA | NA | TRBV9 | CASSVGGFTEAFF | TGTGCCAGCAGCGTAGGTGGATTCACTGAAGCTTTCTTT
TRBJ2-7 | few | TRBD2 | TRBV27 | CASSAGTSVSCEQYF | TGTGCCAGCAGTGCCGGGACTAGCGTTTCCTGCGAGCAGTACTTC
TRBJ2-2 | many | NA | TRBV30 | CAWSMGAGELFF | TGTGCCTGGAGTATGGGGGCCGGGGAGCTGTTTTTT
TRBJ1-4 | many | TRBD1 | TRBV7-2 | CASSLAGQGNEKLFF | TGTGCCAGCAGCTTAGCAGGACAGGGGAATGAAAAACTGTTTTTT
TRBJ2-1 | many | TRBD2 | TRBV15 | CATSRNLRGGNEQFF | TGTGCCACCAGCAGAAATTTACGGGGGGGGAATGAGCAGTTCTTC
TRBJ2-4 | few | TRBD2 | TRBV5-1 | CASRLGTSGGAAKNIQYF | TGCGCCAGTCGGCTGGGGACTAGCGGGGGGGCCGCCAAAAACATTCAGTACTTC
TRBJ2-7 | many | NA | TRBV11-3 | CASSLHPSYEQYF | TGTGCCAGCAGCTTACACCCCTCCTACGAGCAGTACTTC
TRBJ1-2 | many | NA | TRBV2 | CASSEAEGPGYTF | TGTGCCAGCAGTGAAGCTGAAGGGCCCGGCTACACCTTC
TRBJ2-3 | many | NA | TRBV5-1 | CASSVGFTDTQYF | TGCGCCAGCAGCGTCGGGTTCACAGATACGCAGTATTTT
TRBJ1-3 | many | NA | TRBV20-1 | CSAREGGADGNTIYF | TGCAGTGCTAGGGAAGGAGGGGCAGATGGAAACACCATATATTTT
TRBJ2-7 | NA | NA | TRBV20-1 | CSARDGGISYEQNF | TGCAGTGCTAGAGATGGAGGCATCTCCTACGAGCAGAACTTC
TRBJ1-4 | NA | TRBD1 | TRBV30 | CAYRLGTEQGAFYEKLFF | TGTGCCTACCGACTAGGAACTGAGCAGGGGGCATTTTATGAAAAACTGTTTTTT
TRBJ2-7 | many | NA | TRBV7-2 | CASSLRTGPTTLYEQYF | TGTGCCAGCAGCTTACGCACGGGCCCAACCACATTATACGAGCAGTACTTC
TRBJ1-2 | NA | NA | TRBV2 | CASGARGGAGGYSF | TGTGCCAGCGGGGCCAGGGGAGGGGCGGGCGGCTACTCCTTC
TRBJ2-6 | many | TRBD1 | TRBV5-4 | CASSVTGTGHAGANVLTF | TGTGCCAGCAGCGTAACCGGGACAGGGCATGCTGGGGCCAACGTCCTGACTTTC